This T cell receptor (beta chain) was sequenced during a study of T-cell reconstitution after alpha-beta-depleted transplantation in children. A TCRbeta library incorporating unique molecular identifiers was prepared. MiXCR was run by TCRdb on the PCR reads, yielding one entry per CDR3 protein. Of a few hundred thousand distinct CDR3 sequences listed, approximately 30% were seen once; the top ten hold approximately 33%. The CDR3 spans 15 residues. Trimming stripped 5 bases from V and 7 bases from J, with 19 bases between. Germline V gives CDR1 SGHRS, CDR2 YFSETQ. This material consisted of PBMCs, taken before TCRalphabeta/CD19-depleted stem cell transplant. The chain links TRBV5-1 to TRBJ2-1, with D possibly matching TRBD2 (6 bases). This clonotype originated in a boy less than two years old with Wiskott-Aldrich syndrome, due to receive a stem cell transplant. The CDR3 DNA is TGCGCCAGCAGTCTCCGGGACTCTCGCATGAATGAGCAGTTCTTC. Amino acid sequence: CASSLRDSRMNEQFF.